The entry that follows covers one TCR beta chain sequence. The data stem from a study of tumour-infiltrating T cells in Burkitt lymphoma. Overall study: Productive clonality predicted overall and progression-free survival.

CDR1 SGHVS and CDR2 FQNEAQ come from the germline V gene. With 1 base removed from V and 5 bases from J, the gap between germline ends came to 11 bases. The CDR3 has 14 residues. The data were produced by immunoSEQ multiplex PCR, yet TCRdb's version contains in-frame clones alone and is incomplete. The sample has 8,000 or so clones, around 70% seen once. The material sequenced was tumor tissue. The origin of this receptor is a human donor with diffuse large B-cell lymphoma. The chain couples TRBV7-8 to TRBJ1-1; D call uncertain. CDR3 nucleotides: TGTGCCAGCAGCTTAGTAGGGAAGATAACTGAAGCTTTCTTT. The encoded protein is CASSLVGKITEAFF.